This T cell receptor (beta chain) was sequenced for a study of neurological immune-mediated disorders. In TCRdb, the 5' RACE reads were re-called with MiXCR into one record per CDR3 protein. The repertoire holds tens of thousands of distinct CDR3 sequences, 4.5% seen once, with 6.5% to 7.5% in the top ten. CDR3 length: 17 amino acids. Germline values: CDR1 MDHEN, CDR2 SYDVKM. The J segment lost 6 bases and the V segment lost 5 bases, leaving 18 bases of the junction unmatched. This clonotype was sampled from a man in his thirties or forties with multiple sclerosis. The chain uses TRBV28 and TRBJ2-5; TRBD2 agrees at 7 bases. Sequenced input: PBMCs. The CDR3 DNA follows: TGTGCCAGCAGTCCCGGCGGGGGAGCGGGGAGGTTCAAGACCCAGTACTTC. It codes for CASSPGGGAGRFKTQYF.